This T cell receptor (beta chain) was captured by sequencing in a study of CD8 T cells in ankylosing spondylitis (dated 2017 in TCRdb). For the study in its entirety: The study set out to find disease-linked TCR variants by profiling T cell receptor beta repertoires in ankylosing spondylitis patients and healthy donors. The full study cohort was made up of about 25 ankylosing spondylitis patients and fewer than 120 healthy donors. Peripheral blood was sampled, and synovial fluid was also collected from ankylosing spondylitis patients.

The sample holds a few counts of this clonotype. Its antigen is still unknown. One base away there is no much larger clone; base qualities are not given. TCRdb lists the instrument as Illumina HiSeq 2500. Quantitative 5'-RACE with molecular barcodes was the method used to prepare the TCR beta libraries. For the original study's pipeline: A new computational method, built on a probabilistic model of VDJ rearrangement, was used to identify disease-linked TCR variants. The raw public reads went through TCRdb reprocessing: fastp at Q25, MiXCR clone calling, in-frame beta chains kept. CDR3 protein duplicates are merged, each entry listing the most common genes and DNA. It is TCRdb's table, rather than the study itself, that gives the V and J calls and clone size. For this sample the table gives 350,000 to 400,000 distinct CDR3 sequences, of which about 20% were detected only once. Over 10% of the sample is in the top ten clones.

Including the terminal cysteine and phenylalanine, the CDR3 comprises 11 residues. The entry retains the CDR3 DNA only, 33 bases that are in frame from base 1. V gives up 9 bases and J gives up 8 bases, and the segment between their germline ends measures 13 bases. The study at large found these results: Some motif variants were previously reported in synovial fluid and blood of reactive arthritis patients, suggesting common disease-initiation mechanisms. The disease-linked clones were reported as significantly enriched in matched synovial fluid samples from ankylosing spondylitis patients. In peripheral blood, the disease-linked clones were found at relatively low frequencies and had a CD8+ phenotype. A TCR beta motif of about 8 highly homologous amino acid variants appeared characteristic of blood from ankylosing spondylitis patients.

The TCR was taken from a male donor with ankylosing spondylitis or in good health (not recorded which). The chain couples TRBV12-3 or TRBV12-4 to TRBJ1-2; no D gene is confidently identified. Sequencing was done on a sample of blood, either unsorted or a sorted T cell fraction (not recorded which). The DNA reads as follows: TGTGCCAGTGGGATAGCCTCGGGCTACACCTTC. The translation is CASGIASGYTF.